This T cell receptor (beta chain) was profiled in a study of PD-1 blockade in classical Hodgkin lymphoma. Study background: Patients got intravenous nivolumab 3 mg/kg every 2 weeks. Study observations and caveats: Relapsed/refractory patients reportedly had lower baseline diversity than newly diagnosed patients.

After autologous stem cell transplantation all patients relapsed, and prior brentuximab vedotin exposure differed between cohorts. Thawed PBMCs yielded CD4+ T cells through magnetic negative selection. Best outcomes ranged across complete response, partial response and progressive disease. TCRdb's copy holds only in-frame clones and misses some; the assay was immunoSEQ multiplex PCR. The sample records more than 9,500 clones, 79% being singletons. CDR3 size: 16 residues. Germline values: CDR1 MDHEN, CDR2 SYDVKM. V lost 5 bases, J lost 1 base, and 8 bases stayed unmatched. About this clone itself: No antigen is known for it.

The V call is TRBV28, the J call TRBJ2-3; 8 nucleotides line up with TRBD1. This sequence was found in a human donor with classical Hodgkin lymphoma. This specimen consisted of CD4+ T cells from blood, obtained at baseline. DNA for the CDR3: TGTGCCAGCAGTCCCTCTCCAGGGGGCGGCACAGATACGCAGTATTTT. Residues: CASSPSPGGGTDTQYF.